This TCR beta chain was sequenced during a study of Graves' ophthalmopathy and Graves' hyperthyroidism (dated 2018 in TCRdb). As for the study more broadly: A patient counted as having stable hyperthyroidism if there was no progression to ophthalmopathy within 18 months of follow-up. The study used signatures of the TCR beta repertoire to tell Graves' ophthalmopathy apart from Graves' hyperthyroidism and to predict which patients would progress to ophthalmopathy. In total, 135 blood samples were TCR-sequenced: approximately 40 ophthalmopathy, some 75 hyperthyroidism and about 17 hyperthyroidism-to-ophthalmopathy patients. To explore V-J signatures distinguishing ophthalmopathy from hyperthyroidism, a discovery set of 100 or so patients (about 43 ophthalmopathy, some 55 stable hyperthyroidism) was enrolled. For independent validation, a separate cohort was made up of 18 hyperthyroidism patients plus 17 patients who later progressed from hyperthyroidism to ophthalmopathy. In roughly 6 hyperthyroidism patients, the T-cell repertoire of thyroid tissue was compared with the T-cell repertoire of blood. Following sampling, methimazole starting at 30 mg daily was administered to hyperthyroidism patients, and high-dose intravenous methylprednisolone was administered to ophthalmopathy patients.

For repertoire sequencing, TCR beta CDR3 regions were amplified from RNA transcripts. A first-round RT-PCR used HTBI primers with the Qiagen OneStep RT-PCR kit, followed by a second-round multiplex PCR, size selection and purification. Libraries were sequenced on an Illumina HiSeq2000 using paired-end 100 bp reads. The published analysis was carried out like this. SOAPnuke was used to process the reads, removing any read that contained adapters or uncalled bases, had a mean Phred below 15, or lacked an exact match to the constant primer or identifier. COPE v1.2.5 was used to merge the high-quality paired reads. Each unique nucleotide sequence was defined as a clonotype, and clonotypes were aligned to IMGT TRB V, D and J references with MiTCR v1.1. Only V-J combinations with frequency above 0.0001 were analysed, covering more than 99% of repertoires. For each V-J combination, a TCR clonal expansion and chaos score was defined as F50 clonal expansion divided by the chaos observed in the TCRdist matrix. Welch's t-statistics and random forest were used to reduce the features to about 14 V-J combinations, which were then used as input to a naive Bayes classifier. Thyroid-blood repertoire similarity was quantified with the Morisita-Horn index. The raw public reads went through TCRdb reprocessing: fastp at Q25, MiXCR clone calling, in-frame beta chains kept. Each CDR3 protein appears once, grouped with its most common genes and DNA. These V and J calls originate from TCRdb's pipeline instead of the authors' own analysis. The sample table holds around 520,000 distinct CDR3 sequences, of which less than 45% were seen once. The top ten clonotypes cover around 4.6% of the sample.

Concerning this clonotype: Its antigen remains undetermined. The sample holds no much larger clone one base away, and base qualities are not on file.

The research as a whole found: In validation, the model predicted ophthalmopathy progression with less than 71% sensitivity and 72.22% specificity; some 13 predicted patients were CT-confirmed with GO in a median of around 6 months. The 13-signature model separated ophthalmopathy from stable hyperthyroidism with around 90% sensitivity and about 84% specificity in cross-validation, and 80%/75% in the test set. Sample size was not statistically predetermined, and group allocation was not concealed from the investigators. Most expanded thyroid clonotypes with frequency above 0.001 were also detected in blood, suggesting blood repertoires may reflect the thyroid immune response.

Hyperthyroidism patients were newly diagnosed, were aged 18 to 65 years, and had a disease duration under 2 months. Patients were excluded if they had other autoimmune diseases, uncontrolled infections, pregnancy or lactation. Clinical symptoms, serum thyroxine, TRAb, thyroid ultrasound and orbital computed tomography were used for diagnosis. Total RNA was extracted with Trizol reagent and quality-checked on an Agilent 2100 Bioanalyzer. From the cysteine up to the phenylalanine, the CDR3 has a length of 18 residues. The sequence is cut down to CDR3 DNA, 54 bases in frame from base 1. Clipping removes 3 bases from V and 4 bases from J, with 12 as the unmatched junction base count. In the germline V gene, CDR1 corresponds to SNHLY and CDR2 to FYNNEI.

Sequenced: peripheral blood or thyroid tissue (not recorded which). This TCR was sampled from an adult man with Graves' hyperthyroidism. Recombination linked TRBV2 to TRBJ2-5; 12 central bases correspond to TRBD2. The bases are TGTGCCAGCAGTGACAAGGTCCTAGCGGGGGGGTCGGGAGAGACCCAGTACTTC. This gives the protein CASSDKVLAGGSGETQYF.